What follows are 23 T cell receptor beta chains derived from one specimen sequenced in a study of T cell repertoires in cytomegalovirus infection. TCRdb reanalysed the reads using MiXCR and keeps one entry per CDR3 protein. The sample shows roughly 730,000 distinct CDR3 sequences, roughly 30% of them seen only once. These receptors' targets are unknown. The sample was cultured PBMCs, taken from culture after CMV antigen stimulation. All receptors come from a human donor in good health (CMV status not recorded). Some clones in this sample may be carry-over from other donors' samples.

In DNA, the CDR3 is TGTGCCAGCAGCTTAGTCGCGAGGTTAGCGGGAGGCGAGCAGTATTTT. This translates into CASSLVARLAGGEQYF. This chain uses TRBV7-6 with TRBJ2-3, with 10 bases lining up with TRBD2. The ends lost 1 base at V and 11 bases at J; junction bases unmatched: 12. The germline V gene encodes CDR1 SGHVS and CDR2 FNYEAQ. There are 16 residues in the CDR3.

This clonotype was counted between two and nine times. CDR3: CASSSRLADQETQYF. DNA of the CDR3: TGTGCCAGCAGCTCACGACTAGCGGATCAAGAGACCCAGTACTTC. The gene calls are TRBV7-6 and TRBJ2-5; TRBD2 agrees at 9 bases. The CDR3 is 15 residues long. Germline values: CDR1 SGHVS, CDR2 FNYEAQ. J lost 2 bases, V lost 4 bases, and 5 bases had no gene match.

CDR3 amino acids: CASSLWGLEVAGGNTEAFF. In DNA form, the CDR3 reads TGTGCCAGCAGCTTATGGGGGCTTGAGGTAGCTGGAGGGAACACTGAAGCTTTCTTT. This chain joins TRBV7-8 and TRBJ1-1, with D tentatively TRBD1 (6 bases). Germline V CDR1 and CDR2: SGHVS, FQNEAQ. With 2 bases removed from V and 1 base from J, the gap between germline ends came to 23 bases. The CDR3 is made up of 19 amino acids.

This clonotype occurred a few times. The V call is TRBV7-4, the J call TRBJ1-1; TRBD1 might be the D (5 bases). This CDR3 is built from 11 residues. Deletions cut 11 bases from V and 7 bases from J, with 14 bases between. Germline CDR1 SGHVT, CDR2 SQSDAQ. The CDR3 reads CASRGGVEAFF. The CDR3 bases are TGTGCCTCAAGGGGAGGGGTTGAAGCTTTCTTT.

On this clonotype: The CDR3 does not close with the conserved phenylalanine or tryptophan, likely indicating a read error. The J gene is TRBJ1-1, the V gene TRBV4-1; D is unresolved. Germline assignment: CDR1 MGHRA and CDR2 YSYEKL. V was trimmed by 2 bases and J by 3 bases, leaving 7 bases between them. CDR3 size: 13 residues. The CDR3 coding sequence is TGCGCCAGCAGCCAAAAGTCAGACACTGAAGCTTTCGTT. It encodes CASSQKSDTEAFV.

The chain joins TRBV19 to TRBJ1-5; 7 bases match TRBD1. V dropped 3 bases and J dropped 5; count of bases not matched to a gene: 4. Germline CDR1 reads LNHDA; CDR2 reads SQIVND (reference sequence). This CDR3 has 14 residues. CDR3 nucleotide sequence: TGTGCCAGTAGTATGACAGGGTATGATCAGCCCCAGCATTTT. The encoded protein is CASSMTGYDQPQHF.

The CDR3 reads CASSDPGNTIYF. DNA of the CDR3: TGTGCCAGCAGCGACCCTGGAAACACCATATATTTT. The chain couples TRBV11-2 to TRBJ1-3; no firm D call. CDR3 length: 12 amino acids. CDR1 SGHAT and CDR2 FQNNGV come from the germline V gene. V was trimmed by 5 bases and J by 2 bases, leaving 4 bases between them.

This clonotype was counted many times. The chain couples TRBV19 to TRBJ2-3, with D perhaps TRBD1 or TRBD2 (5 bases each). CDR3 length: 13 residues. CDR1 and CDR2 from the germline V gene are LNHDA and SQIVND (reference sequence). V was pared by 9 bases and J by 3 bases, with 13 bases between. The CDR3 DNA sequence: TGTGCCAGCAGCCGGGGACGGACAGATACGCAGTATTTT. Translation gives CASSRGRTDTQYF.

The V and J genes are TRBV12-5 and TRBJ1-5; D possibly corresponds to TRBD1 (5 bases). Germline CDR1 reads LGHNT; CDR2 reads FRNRAP. The V gene lost 3 bases and the J gene lost 0 bases, with 15 bases spanning the gap. The CDR3 is 17 residues long. The CDR3 protein is CASGFLGAAPSNQPQHF. The CDR3 nucleotides read TGTGCTAGTGGTTTCCTAGGGGCTGCGCCTAGCAATCAGCCCCAGCATTTT.

The V call is TRBV7-6, the J call TRBJ1-3, with D unclear. Germline assignment: CDR1 SGHVS and CDR2 FNYEAQ. V was trimmed by 1 base and J by 0 bases, leaving 16 bases between them. The CDR3 runs 18 residues. The CDR3 DNA sequence: TGTGCCAGCAGCTTAGACGGTTGGTCAGCCCTCTCTGGAAACACCATATATTTT. Translated, it gives CASSLDGWSALSGNTIYF.

V is TRBV20-1 and J is TRBJ2-3, with D possibly TRBD1 on 6 matching bases. Germline V gene data show CDR1 as DFQATT and CDR2 as SNEGSKA (reference sequence). The CDR3 extends over 15 amino acids. The V and J ends lost 6 bases and 1 base respectively, with 17 bases between them. The CDR3 DNA sequence: TGCAGTGCCCCCCCACAGGGTTTCGGCACAGATACGCAGTATTTT. Translation: CSAPPQGFGTDTQYF.

The table lists this clonotype with a few counts. The CDR3 region has the DNA TGTGCCAGCAGTCTACCAGGCACGAAGACCCAGTACTTC. It specifies CASSLPGTKTQYF. The chain joins TRBV28 to TRBJ2-5; no definite D call. The CDR3 length is 13 residues. In germline, CDR1 is MDHEN, CDR2 SYDVKM. With 5 bases removed from V and 6 bases from J, the gap between germline ends came to 13 bases.

To note about this clonotype: Without the conserved terminal phenylalanine or tryptophan, this CDR3 likely stems from a read error. This sequence joins TRBV28 and TRBJ2-1; weak D call: TRBD2 (7 bases). Trimming removed 4 bases at V and 10 bases at J, with 26 bases between. The CDR3 has 17 residues. Germline-derived CDR1 and CDR2 are MDHEN and SYDVKM. Here the CDR3 DNA reads TGTGCCAGCAGTTGGTACCTGGGGGGGGGGGGCGCGAAAGAGCAGTTCTAC. This codes for CASSWYLGGGGAKEQFY.

This clonotype was seen a few times. The chain is built from TRBV20-1 and TRBJ2-7, with 9 nucleotides matching TRBD1. Trimming cost V 6 bases and J 3 bases; bases outside gene matches: 6. The CDR3 extends over 13 amino acids. CDR1 and CDR2 (germline): DFQATT, SNEGSKA (reference sequence). The CDR3 here is CSAYRTGVYEQYF. CDR3 coding DNA: TGCAGTGCCTACCGGACAGGGGTCTACGAGCAGTACTTC.

There are a few counts of this clonotype. V usage is TRBV19 and J usage is TRBJ1-2; no clear D gene. V was cut by 3 bases and J by 5 bases, with 13 bases left in between. The CDR3 is 14 amino acids. Looked up from germline, CDR1 is LNHDA and CDR2 is SQIVND (reference sequence). The CDR3 loop reads CASSIWGGKYGYTF. In DNA, the CDR3 is TGTGCCAGTAGTATTTGGGGAGGGAAATATGGCTACACCTTC.

The chain couples TRBV20-1 to TRBJ1-6, with TRBD1 matching over 7 bases. This CDR3 is built from 12 residues. V trimming: 5 bases; J trimming: 9 bases; junction bases outside the gene matches: 4. The germline V gene has CDR1 DFQATT and CDR2 SNEGSKA (reference sequence). The CDR3 DNA is TGCAGTGCTCCTAACAGGGGTTCACCCCTCCACTTT. It encodes CSAPNRGSPLHF.

The chain joins TRBV7-9 to TRBJ2-2; no reliable D call. The V gene lost 1 base and the J gene lost 4 bases, with 10 bases spanning the gap. CDR1 and CDR2 from the germline V gene are SEHNR and FQNEAQ (reference sequence). This CDR3 is 15 amino acids long. CDR3 sequence (DNA): TGTGCCAGCAGCTTAGTAGCACCGGGCACCGGGGAGCTGTTTTTT. Its protein is CASSLVAPGTGELFF.

This clonotype has ten or more counts. The chain links TRBV7-2 to TRBJ2-3; D not certain. V was cut by 5 bases and J by 0 bases, with 9 bases left in between. CDR1 and CDR2 (germline): SGHTA, FQGNSA. The CDR3 contains 14 residues. The CDR3 region is CASSAWRSTDTQYF. CDR3 sequence (DNA): TGTGCCAGCAGCGCGTGGCGGAGCACAGATACGCAGTATTTT.

This clonotype was observed a few times. This chain's CDR3 is CASSHLLDRTGQVHSNQPQHF. DNA of the CDR3: TGCGCCAGCAGTCACTTACTCGACAGGACAGGGCAAGTCCATAGCAATCAGCCCCAGCATTTT. The chain couples TRBV23-1 to TRBJ1-5, with 8 bases that match TRBD1. TRBV23-1 carries the ORF label, with uncertain function. The CDR3 covers 21 residues. V shed 3 bases and J 0 bases; nucleotides not matched to a gene: 19.

This chain links TRBV6-2 or TRBV6-3 with TRBJ2-1, with D tentatively TRBD1 or TRBD2 (5 bases each). Trimming shortened V by 2 bases and J by 5 bases, and 13 bases separated the two germline ends. CDR1 MNHEY and CDR2 SVGEGT come from the germline V gene. The CDR3 is 15 amino acids. Written as DNA, the CDR3 is TGTGCCAGCAGTTACAGGTCGGGACGGGACAATGAGCAGTTCTTC. As protein: CASSYRSGRDNEQFF.

The chain has TRBV7-8 and TRBJ1-1; no firm D call. With 5 bases removed from V and 1 base from J, the gap between germline ends came to 8 bases. The CDR3 runs to 13 residues. Germline V gene lookup returns CDR1 SGHVS and CDR2 FQNEAQ. CDR3 DNA: TGTGCCAGCAGCGGGCTCCCGAACACTGAAGCTTTCTTT. Residues: CASSGLPNTEAFF.

The rearrangement uses TRBV7-2 and TRBJ1-2, with 7 bases lining up with TRBD1. In germline, CDR1 is SGHTA, CDR2 FQGNSA. The CDR3 length is 16 residues. The V gene end was trimmed by 1 base and the J gene end by 1 base; junction bases not matched to a gene: 6. The CDR3 protein is CASSLDRHRGNYGYTF. The DNA of the CDR3 is TGTGCCAGCAGCTTAGACCGCCACAGGGGTAACTATGGCTACACCTTC.

The genes are TRBV27 and TRBJ2-1; D call uncertain. Trimming cost V 5 bases and J 9 bases, with 11 bases left between them. CDR3 length: 12 amino acids. The germline V gene encodes CDR1 MNHEY and CDR2 SMNVEV (reference sequence). As DNA, the CDR3 is TGTGCCAGCAGTCGAGACGTGGGTGAGCAGTTCTTC. Residues: CASSRDVGEQFF.